This T cell receptor beta chain was captured by sequencing in a study of blood T cells in healthy people across ages. In the study overall: About one barcoded beta molecule per two T cells came from capture by template switching.

Isolated PBMCs totaled at least 6 million in each sample. This clonotype was detected only a few times. The use of a sample-barcoded 5' primer and a J-beta primer mix characterized a second PCR of about 6 to 11 cycles. Each cDNA was tagged by a template-switch adaptor containing 12 random nucleotides. TCRdb fed the 5' RACE reads into MiXCR, producing one record per CDR3 protein. Of approximately 800,000 distinct CDR3 sequences listed, around 34% are singletons. V dropped 0 bases and J dropped 7; count of bases not matched to a gene: 2. The CDR3 extends over 14 amino acids. The germline V gene encodes CDR1 DFQATT and CDR2 SNEGSKA (reference sequence).

The chain links TRBV20-1 to TRBJ1-4; 10 bases match TRBD1. The receptor's source is a young man in good health. Sequencing was carried out using blood. CDR3 amino acids: CSAREGTGVEKLFF. The CDR3 nucleotides are TGCAGTGCTAGAGAGGGGACAGGGGTTGAAAAACTGTTTTTT.